This entry concerns a single T cell receptor beta chain. This sample was included in a study of blood T cell repertoires in COVID-19. Study-level background: COVID-19 samples from acute and convalescent phases originated in the United States, Italy and Spain. PBMCs, B-cell-depleted T cells, or T cells were the source of the cDNA or gDNA that made up the material.

Recovery among Cohort 3 donors was established by two negative PCRs, clearance, or symptom resolution. The length of the CDR3 is 18 residues. The V segment lost 4 bases and the J segment 9 bases; nucleotides outside the gene matches: 19. Germline CDR1 and CDR2: SGDLS and YYNGEE. Clones were read by immunoSEQ multiplex PCR, and TCRdb kept only the in-frame ones, dropping some. The profile shows about 180,000 clones, roughly 85% of them singletons. Sequenced input: PBMCs or T cells enriched from blood (not recorded which). J is TRBJ2-1 and V is TRBV9, with TRBD2 matching 10 bases. The receptor was isolated from a man aged 55-75 years who had recovered from COVID-19. The CDR3 nucleotides are TGTGCCAGCAGCCCTAGCCCCTTAGCGGGAGGACTTTTGGTTGAGCAGTTCTTC. Its protein product is CASSPSPLAGGLLVEQFF.